The clone carrying this TCR beta chain has a handful of counts. Its cognate antigen is unknown. A read error may explain this, as a much larger clone is one base away. The sample belongs to a study of T-cell reconstitution after alpha-beta-depleted transplantation in children. Findings and caveats of the study: Some patients owed their high day-60 TCRbeta diversity to surviving recipient T cells and thymic progenitors. The main origin of T-cell counts and diversity one year after transplant was newly produced T cells. Expanded graft clones, several hundred of them, were reportedly the source of alpha-beta T cells about two months after transplant.

This CDR3 comprises 14 residues. Germline V gene data show CDR1 as SGHTA and CDR2 as FQGTGA. It was with unique molecular identifiers that the TCRbeta library was prepared. MiXCR, applied by TCRdb to the PCR reads, yields one record per CDR3 protein. The sample includes 200,000 to 250,000 distinct CDR3 sequences, around 7.8% of them seen just once. The material sequenced was PBMCs, mostly from graft donor cells, taken 180 days after TCRalphabeta/CD19-depleted stem cell transplant. V gene TRBV7-3 combines with J gene TRBJ2-3; TRBD2 is a possible D gene (6 bases). This receptor was identified in a male patient under 18 who had a stem cell transplant for acute lymphoblastic leukemia, so the T cells may come from the graft donor. The CDR3: CAGSLGRETDTQYF. The DNA for the CDR3 is TGTGCCGGCAGCTTGGGTCGGGAGACAGATACGCAGTATTTT.